This TCR beta chain was identified during a study of OX40 agonist ivuxolimab in advanced cancers. Remarks on this clone: Its target is unknown.

Sequencing used immunoSEQ multiplex PCR; TCRdb keeps in-frame clones, though not all of them. The sample yields around 40,000 clones, 88% seen once. The ends lost 5 bases at V and 3 bases at J; junction bases unmatched: 3. The CDR3 runs 14 residues. From germline, CDR1 is LNHDA and CDR2 SQIVND (reference sequence). Broader study findings: The study found among the lowest clonal expansion in partial responders at 0.1-3.0 mg/kg.

The chain uses TRBV19 and TRBJ2-7, with 11 bases lining up with TRBD1. The sample in question was CD4+ or CD8+ T cells sorted from blood, obtained in a trial of the OX40 agonist ivuxolimab. The receptor was isolated from an adult with an advanced solid tumor such as melanoma, head and neck, liver or kidney cancer. In DNA form, the CDR3 reads TGTGCCAGTAGTTGGGGACAGGGGGACTACGAGCAGTACTTC. Protein: CASSWGQGDYEQYF.